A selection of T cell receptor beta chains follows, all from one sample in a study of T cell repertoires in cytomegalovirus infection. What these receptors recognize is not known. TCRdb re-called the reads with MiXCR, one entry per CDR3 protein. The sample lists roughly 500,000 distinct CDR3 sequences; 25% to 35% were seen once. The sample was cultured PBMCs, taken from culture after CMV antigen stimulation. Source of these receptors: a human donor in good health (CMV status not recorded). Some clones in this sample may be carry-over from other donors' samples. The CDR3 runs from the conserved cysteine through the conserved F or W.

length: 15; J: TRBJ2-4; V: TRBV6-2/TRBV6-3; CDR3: CASSYSDRAKNIQYF
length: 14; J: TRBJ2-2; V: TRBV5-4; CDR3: CASSGRDRPGELFF
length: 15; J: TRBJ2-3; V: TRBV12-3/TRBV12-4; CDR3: CASSPGTFYTDTQYF
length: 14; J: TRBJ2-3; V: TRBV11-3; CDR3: CASSYGRDTDTQYF
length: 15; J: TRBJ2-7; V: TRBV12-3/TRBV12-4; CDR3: CASSPLDTYAYEQYF
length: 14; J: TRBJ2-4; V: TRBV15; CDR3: CATSRAGSKNIQYF
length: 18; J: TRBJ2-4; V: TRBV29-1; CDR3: CSVVGGGSSSLAKNIQYF
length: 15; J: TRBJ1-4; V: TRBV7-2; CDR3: CASSLVPSTNEKLFF
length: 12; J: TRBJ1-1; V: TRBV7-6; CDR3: CASSSRNTEAFF
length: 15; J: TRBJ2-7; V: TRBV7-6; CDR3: CASSLFTSGTYEQYF
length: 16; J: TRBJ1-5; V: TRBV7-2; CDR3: CASSPTGQGAHQPQHF
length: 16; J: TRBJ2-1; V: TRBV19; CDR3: CASSVSSGSWYNEQFF
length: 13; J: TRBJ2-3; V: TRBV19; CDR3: CASSIAAADTQYF
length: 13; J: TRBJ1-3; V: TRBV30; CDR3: CAWSANSGNTIYF
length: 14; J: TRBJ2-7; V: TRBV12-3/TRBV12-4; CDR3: CASSLKGQSYEQYF
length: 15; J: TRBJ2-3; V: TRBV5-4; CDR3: CASSWGGESTDTQYF
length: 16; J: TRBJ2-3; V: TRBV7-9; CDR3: CASSSSDLLWGDTQYF
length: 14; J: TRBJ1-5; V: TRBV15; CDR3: CATSRWDRDQPQHF
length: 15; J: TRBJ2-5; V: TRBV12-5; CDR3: CASGFLAGVKETQYF
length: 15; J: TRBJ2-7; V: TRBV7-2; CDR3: CASSTTSGSIHEQYF
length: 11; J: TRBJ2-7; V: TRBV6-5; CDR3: CASTSGYEQYF
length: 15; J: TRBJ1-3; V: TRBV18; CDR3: CASSPDLSPGNTIYF
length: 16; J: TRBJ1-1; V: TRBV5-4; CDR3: CASSSDPKGINTEAFF
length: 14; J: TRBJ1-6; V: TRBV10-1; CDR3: CASSDTGINSPLHF
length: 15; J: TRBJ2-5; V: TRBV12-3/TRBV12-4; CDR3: CASSFRRGIRETQYF
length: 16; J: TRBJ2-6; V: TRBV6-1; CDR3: CASSEALNSGANVLTF
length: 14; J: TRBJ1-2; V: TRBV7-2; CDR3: CASSSGQGDRGYTF
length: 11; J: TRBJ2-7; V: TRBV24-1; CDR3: CATSDRIRQYF
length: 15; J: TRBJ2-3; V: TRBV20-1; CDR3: CSARDPAASTDTQYF
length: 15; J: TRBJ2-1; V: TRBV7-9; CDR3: CASSLMAQGYNEQFF
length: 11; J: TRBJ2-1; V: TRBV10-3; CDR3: CAISEGPEQFF
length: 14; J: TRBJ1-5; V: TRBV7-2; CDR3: CASSLGRVGQPQHF
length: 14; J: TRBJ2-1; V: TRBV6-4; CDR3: CASSERRGANEQFF
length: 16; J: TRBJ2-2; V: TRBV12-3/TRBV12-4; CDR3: CASSLLPGPNTGELFF
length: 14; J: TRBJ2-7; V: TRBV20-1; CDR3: CSASVEAGPYEQYF
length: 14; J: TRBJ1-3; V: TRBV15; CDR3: CATSSGISGNTIYF
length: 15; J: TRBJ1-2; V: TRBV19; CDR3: CASSTPDRISYGYTF